The 26 T cell receptor beta chains listed next were all sequenced from one sample in a study of cytomegalovirus exposure and HLA in healthy donors. In the PCR, 60 Vbeta and 13 Jbeta primers were used. Sequencing used immunoSEQ multiplex PCR; TCRdb keeps in-frame clones, though not all of them. The table records some 160,000 clones, 84% of them present only once. Sequenced material: PBMCs. The receptors were gathered from a man over 45 in good health and CMV-seropositive.

This chain links TRBV27 with TRBJ2-7, with TRBD1 identical over 12 bases. CDR1 is MNHEY and CDR2 is SMNVEV in the germline V gene (reference sequence). The trim removed 5 bases at V and 10 bases at J, leaving 12 bases unmatched. The CDR3 is 15 residues long. The CDR3 region is CASSPRDRGRFEQYV. Written as DNA, the CDR3 is TGTGCCAGCAGTCCCCGGGACAGGGGGCGGTTCGAACAGTACGTC.

The rearrangement uses TRBV6-5 and TRBJ1-6; TRBD1 agrees at 8 bases. V was pared by 6 bases and J by 10 bases, with 8 bases of the junction left unmatched. The CDR3 contains 14 residues. Germline CDR1 MNHEY, CDR2 SVGAGI. CDR3 amino acids: CASRQTGENSPLHF. The CDR3 bases are TGTGCCAGCAGACAGACAGGGGAAAACTCACCCCTCCACTTT.

The rearrangement joins TRBV14 to TRBJ2-5; 7 bases are shared with TRBD1. The CDR3 has 15 residues. The ends lost 4 bases at V and 2 bases at J; junction bases unmatched: 7. Looked up from germline, CDR1 is SGHDN and CDR2 is FVKESK. The CDR3 nucleotides read TGTGCCAGCAGCCTACCGACAGGGCGGCAAGAGACCCAGTACTTC. Protein product: CASSLPTGRQETQYF.

This clone was observed a single time. The CDR3 DNA follows: TGTGCCAGCAGTTGGAGGGGAGAGAACTATGGCTACACCTTC. It specifies CASSWRGENYGYTF. The chain links TRBV27 to TRBJ1-2; a possible D gene is TRBD1 (5 bases). The CDR3 extends over 14 amino acids. Germline V CDR1 and CDR2: MNHEY, SMNVEV (reference sequence). Trimming left V 4 bases short and J 2 bases short, with 11 bases between.

This chain joins TRBV2 and TRBJ1-3; D call uncertain. The germline V gene has CDR1 SNHLY and CDR2 FYNNEI. There are 15 residues in the CDR3. V was cut by 8 bases and J by 0 bases, with 14 bases left in between. The CDR3 DNA follows: TGTGCCAGCGTTCTTAACAGTTACTCTGGAAACACCATATATTTT. Protein sequence: CASVLNSYSGNTIYF.

This sequence joins TRBV19 and TRBJ2-5, with TRBD1 identical over 11 bases. V gave up 3 bases and J gave up 1 base; unmatched junction bases: 4. CDR3 length: 16 amino acids. From germline, CDR1 is LNHDA and CDR2 SQIVND (reference sequence). In DNA form, the CDR3 reads TGTGCCAGTAGTATGGACAGGGGGCGGTTCCAAGAGACCCAGTACTTC. Translating it yields CASSMDRGRFQETQYF. Complete variable domain (other parts from reference TRBV19 and TRBJ2-5): DGGITQSPKYLFRKEGQNVTLSCEQNLNHDAMYWYRQDPGQGLRLIYYSQIVNDFQKGDIAEGYSVSREKKESFPLTVTSAQKNPTAFYLCASSMDRGRFQETQYFGPGTRLLVL.

The chain has TRBV18 and TRBJ2-5; D ambiguous. The V and J ends lost 2 bases and 8 bases respectively, with 12 bases between them. The CDR3 has 13 amino acids. Germline CDR1 reads KGHSH; CDR2 reads LQKENI. The CDR3 spells CASSPVPGGTQYF. The CDR3 nucleotides read TGTGCCAGCTCACCAGTCCCGGGTGGTACCCAGTACTTC.

This chain uses TRBV30 with TRBJ1-1; the D gene is possibly TRBD1 (5 bases). Germline CDR1 GTSNPN, CDR2 SVGIG (reference sequence). Trimming took off 5 bases at V and 1 base at J, with 17 bases between the two ends. The CDR3 runs 15 residues. The CDR3 spells CAWDVFQGRNTEAFF. In DNA form, the CDR3 reads TGTGCCTGGGACGTCTTTCAGGGTCGGAACACTGAAGCTTTCTTT.

Regarding this clone: The same CDR3 can be traced to other DNA sequences in this sample. The chain couples TRBV6-6 to TRBJ2-7; D ambiguous. V lost 0 bases, J lost 2 bases, and 11 bases lay in between. The length of the CDR3 is 15 residues. Germline CDR1 MNHNY, CDR2 SVGAGI (reference sequence). Written as DNA, the CDR3 is TGTGCCAGCAGTTACTCGAACGTTGGGGCCTACGAGCAGTACGTC. Amino acids: CASSYSNVGAYEQYV.

J is TRBJ2-6 and V is TRBV19; TRBD1 matches at 7 bases. CDR3 size: 15 residues. From germline, CDR1 is LNHDA and CDR2 SQIVND (reference sequence). The ends lost 4 bases at V and 1 base at J; junction bases unmatched: 1. The CDR3 DNA reads as TGTGCCAGTAGTAAGGGACAGTCTGGGGCCAACGTCCTGACTTTC. Encoded protein: CASSKGQSGANVLTF.

The V gene is TRBV5-6, the J gene TRBJ2-1; D gene unclear. CDR1 and CDR2 (germline): SGHDT, YYEEEE. This CDR3 region has 17 residues. The V and J ends lost 4 bases and 3 bases respectively, with 20 bases between them. CDR3 coding DNA: TGTGCCAGCAGCCCCTTCGTCGAGAGTATGAGCTACAATGAGCAGTTCTTC. Protein product: CASSPFVESMSYNEQFF.

The chain couples TRBV27 to TRBJ1-2; 10 bases map to TRBD1. After removal of 5 bases from V and 2 bases from J, the junction contained 5 bases not matched to a gene. This CDR3 is built from 15 residues. Per the germline V gene, CDR1 is MNHEY and CDR2 is SMNVEV (reference sequence). CDR3 region: CASSPWTGGNYGYTF. CDR3 sequence (DNA): TGTGCCAGCAGTCCATGGACAGGGGGGAACTATGGCTACACCTTC.

This clone was detected only a few times. This chain joins TRBV5-1 and TRBJ2-3; D is perhaps TRBD2 (5 bases). Germline V gives CDR1 SGHRS, CDR2 YFSETQ. CDR3 length: 18 residues. Deletions cut 0 bases from V and 2 bases from J, with 19 bases between. The CDR3 DNA reads as TGCGCCAGCAGCTTGGTCCCTCTGGCGGGCGCTTCCACAGATACGCAGTATTTT. As protein: CASSLVPLAGASTDTQYF.

The rearrangement uses TRBV6-1 and TRBJ2-7; TRBD2 matches 10 bases. Unmatched junction bases numbered 15, after V lost 3 bases and J lost 7 bases. CDR3 length: 17 residues. The germline V gene encodes CDR1 MNHNS and CDR2 SASEGT. CDR3 residues: CASSDPLAGASTGEQYV. As DNA, the CDR3 is TGTGCCAGCAGTGACCCGCTAGCGGGAGCTTCCACGGGGGAGCAGTACGTC.

This clone was detected a few times. This chain links TRBV5-6 with TRBJ2-2, with TRBD1 matching over 10 bases. J gave up 3 bases and V 4 bases, and 3 bases lay outside the gene matches. CDR1 and CDR2 from the germline V gene are SGHDT and YYEEEE. This CDR3 region has 15 residues. The CDR3 is CASSPDRGHTGELFF. CDR3 coding DNA: TGTGCCAGCAGCCCTGACAGGGGGCACACCGGGGAGCTGTTTTTT.

This clone is a singleton in its sample. The chain uses TRBV6-5 and TRBJ2-7; 13 bases line up with TRBD2. With V trimmed by 6 bases and J by 3 bases, 2 bases remained unmatched. The CDR3 covers 14 residues. Germline CDR1 is MNHEY and CDR2 is SVGAGI. As DNA, the CDR3 is TGTGCCAGCAGAAGGACTAGCGGGAGCTACGAGCAGTACGTC. Translating it yields CASRRTSGSYEQYV.

V gene TRBV7-9 combines with J gene TRBJ2-5, with 7 nucleotides matching TRBD2. The CDR3 is 11 amino acids. The germline gives CDR1 SEHNR, CDR2 FQNEAQ (reference sequence). J gave up 4 bases and V 10 bases, and 3 bases lay outside the gene matches. The chain's CDR3 is CATTGGETQYF. The CDR3 bases are TGTGCCACTACGGGGGGAGAGACCCAGTACTTC.

The chain has TRBV5-4 and TRBJ2-7; 7 nucleotides agree with TRBD1. V trimming: 2 bases; J trimming: 4 bases; junction bases outside the gene matches: 6. This CDR3 region has 14 residues. Germline CDR1 and CDR2: SGHNT and YYREEE (reference sequence). CDR3 DNA sequence: TGTGCCAGCAGCTTCGGACAGGTGGGGTACGAGCAGTACTTC. Translation gives CASSFGQVGYEQYF.

This chain joins TRBV6-5 and TRBJ2-5; 10 bases line up with TRBD2. This CDR3 comprises 15 residues. The germline V gene encodes CDR1 MNHEY and CDR2 SVGAGI. V dropped 6 bases and J dropped 1; count of bases not matched to a gene: 5. CDR3 region: CASRVSGGLQETQYF. CDR3 nucleotide sequence: TGTGCCAGCAGGGTTAGCGGGGGGCTCCAAGAGACCCAGTACTTC.

This chain connects TRBV5-1 to TRBJ1-6; the match to TRBD1 covers 8 bases. The CDR3 loop spans 14 amino acids. The trim removed 4 bases at V and 9 bases at J, leaving 6 bases unmatched. The germline V gene has CDR1 SGHRS and CDR2 YFSETQ. The DNA of the CDR3 is TGCGCCAGCAGCCAGGGGGCAACGAGTTCACCCCTCCACTTT. Translation gives CASSQGATSSPLHF.

The chain employs TRBV5-1 and TRBJ2-1, with 10 bases that match TRBD2. V lost 4 bases, J lost 4 bases, and 8 bases stayed unmatched. CDR3 length: 16 residues. Germline values: CDR1 SGHRS, CDR2 YFSETQ. CDR3 in amino acids: CASSPGLLAGYNEQFF. DNA for the CDR3: TGCGCCAGCAGCCCCGGGTTACTAGCGGGGTACAATGAGCAGTTCTTC.

V and J are TRBV19 and TRBJ2-7, with TRBD1 as a possible D gene (6 bases). V shed 4 bases and J shed 3 bases, with 13 bases lying between them. In germline, CDR1 is LNHDA, CDR2 SQIVND (reference sequence). This CDR3 region has 14 residues. The DNA for the CDR3 is TGTGCCAGTAGTACTTCGACAGGCCTCTACGAGCAGTACTTC. Translated: CASSTSTGLYEQYF.

The gene calls are TRBV27 and TRBJ1-5, with D perhaps matching TRBD1 (5 bases). The CDR3 extends over 14 amino acids. The ends were cut back, 4 bases at V and 7 bases at J, with 14 bases in the middle. Germline V gene sequence: CDR1 MNHEY, CDR2 SMNVEV (reference sequence). Written as DNA, the CDR3 is TGTGCCAGCAGTTCACTCGGGGGAACCCAGCCCCAGCATTTT. Translated, it gives CASSSLGGTQPQHF.

This chain joins TRBV11-3 and TRBJ1-1, with a weak D call TRBD1 (5 bases). Germline-derived CDR1 and CDR2 are SGHNT and YENEEA. The CDR3 extends over 14 amino acids. V was trimmed by 2 bases and J by 1 base, leaving 8 bases between them. The CDR3 is CASSLRRGNTEAFF. The CDR3 nucleotides are TGTGCCAGCAGCTTACGGAGGGGGAACACTGAAGCTTTCTTT.

The CDR3 nucleotides are TGCGCCAGCAGCCAAGATGGAGGGGGCCACACTGAAGCTTTCTTT. As protein: CASSQDGGGHTEAFF. This rearrangement joins TRBV4-1 to TRBJ1-1, with TRBD1 matching 7 bases. This CDR3 comprises 15 residues. Germline loops: CDR1 MGHRA, CDR2 YSYEKL. With 0 bases clipped from V and 3 bases from J, the junction kept 4 bases outside the gene matches.

The chain combines TRBV6-4 with TRBJ2-5; a possible D gene is TRBD2 (6 bases). V dropped 5 bases and J dropped 11 bases, with 18 bases sitting between them. Per germline, CDR1 MRHNA and CDR2 SNTAGT. This CDR3 comprises 13 residues. In nucleotides, the CDR3 is TGTGCCAGCAGTACGGACGCCGGCGGGGAGCAGTACTTC. It translates to CASSTDAGGEQYF.